Included here is one T cell receptor (beta chain) sequence, with context. As yet, its antigen is unknown. In the PCR, 60 Vbeta and 13 Jbeta primers were used. Profiled with immunoSEQ multiplex PCR; TCRdb holds only in-frame clones, not every one. The repertoire holds under 150,000 clones, with roughly 88% as singletons. V dropped 5 bases and J dropped 0 bases, with 11 bases sitting between them. CDR3 length equals 15 residues. The germline CDR1 and CDR2 sequences are SGHAT and FQNNGV. The sample is drawn from a study of cytomegalovirus exposure and HLA in healthy donors. About the study: Counted in an early data release were some 81 million unique TCRs from HLA-typed donors. Study results and limitations: The authors later found HLA-associated TCR beta chains more clonally expanded than equally common others. One variant, a missense change in DCLRE1C, was linked in a later analysis to TCR beta V- and J-gene trimming. Productive status was seen about 90% or about 30% of the time for most TCR beta V segments in an earlier analysis.

V gene TRBV11-2 combines with J gene TRBJ1-3; no definite D call. This receptor was identified in a man aged 50 to 60 in good health and CMV-seronegative. The material sequenced was PBMCs. CDR3 sequence: CASSLDNYSGNTIYF. CDR3 nucleotides: TGTGCCAGCAGCCTGGATAACTACTCTGGAAACACCATATATTTT.